This T cell receptor (beta chain) was documented in a study of cytomegalovirus exposure and HLA in healthy donors. Study-wide results and caveats: Further analysis was carried out later, and it showed several of the most significant clusters appearing linked to common viral pathogens. Later analysis showed TCR association rates varying by HLA locus, highest for DRB1 and lowest for HLA-C.

Primers: 60 Vbeta forward and 13 Jbeta reverse. Produced via immunoSEQ multiplex PCR; TCRdb's table is partial and in-frame only. The table includes approximately 160,000 clones, over 60% detected once. Comment on this clone: Its antigen is not known.

The sequenced sample consisted of PBMCs. This receptor was obtained from a male donor in good health and CMV-seronegative.

The CDR3 loop reads CASSPDTSGGATQYF. In nucleotides, the CDR3 is TGTGCCAGCAGTCCCGACACTAGCGGGGGTGCGACCCAGTACTTC. V and J are TRBV14 and TRBJ2-5; 11 positions agree with TRBD2. CDR3 size: 15 residues. Germline V gene data show CDR1 as SGHDN and CDR2 as FVKESK. The V gene end was trimmed by 6 bases and the J gene end by 7 bases; junction bases not matched to a gene: 10.